This T cell receptor (beta chain) was found in a study of cytomegalovirus exposure and HLA in healthy donors. Only in-frame clones appear in the TCRdb table, and some are missing; sequencing was by immunoSEQ multiplex PCR. The table has over 90,000 clones, about 94% seen once. Specimen: PBMCs. The sequence derives from a woman aged 18-29 years in good health and CMV-seronegative.

The CDR3: CASSQQLASRGELFF. CDR3 DNA: TGTGCCAGCAGCCAACAGCTTGCCTCACGAGGGGAGCTGTTTTTT. V gene TRBV5-5 combines with J gene TRBJ2-2; the D is unclear. The CDR3 covers 15 residues. Germline CDR1 SGHKS, CDR2 YYEKEE (reference sequence). V was pared by 4 bases and J by 8 bases, with 18 bases between.